One sample yielded the 20 T cell receptor beta chains listed below, sequenced in a study of human T cells and chemical hapten exposure. RNA extraction used unfractionated whole blood as the source of total RNA. Single cDNA molecules in the library carried unique molecular identifiers attached during preparation. MiXCR, run by TCRdb on the reads, gives a single entry per CDR3 protein. The sample has about 120,000 distinct CDR3 sequences; over 7% are singletons. The sample comprised whole blood. The receptor source for this set is a human donor in good health. Some clones in this sample may be carry-over from other donors' samples.

The CDR3 here is CASSIGASARLSYEQYF. CDR3 coding DNA: TGTGCCAGTAGTATAGGAGCCAGCGCGCGACTCTCCTACGAGCAGTACTTC. V is TRBV19 and J is TRBJ2-7; no firm D call. V lost 1 base and J 0 bases, leaving 16 bases between the germline ends. CDR1 LNHDA and CDR2 SQIVND come from the germline V gene (reference sequence). This CDR3 is 17 amino acids long.

The V call is TRBV5-5, the J call TRBJ1-5; the D gene is possibly TRBD1 (5 bases). Germline lookup yields CDR1 SGHKS and CDR2 YYEKEE (reference sequence). This CDR3 is built from 16 residues. V was cut by 7 bases and J by 7 bases, with 24 bases left in between. CDR3 nucleotide sequence: TGTGCCAGCGCATATTACCCCGGGGCTGAGGGGCAGCCCCAGCATTTT. Protein sequence: CASAYYPGAEGQPQHF. Full variable domain (missing parts from reference TRBV5-5 and TRBJ1-5): DAGVTQSPTHLIKTRGQQVTLRCSPISGHKSVSWYQQVLGQGPQFIFQYYEKEERGRGNFPDRFSARQFPNYSSELNVNALLLGDSALYLCASAYYPGAEGQPQHFGDGTRLSIL.

The chain uses TRBV18 and TRBJ1-1, with TRBD1 as a possible D gene (5 bases). V lost 1 base and J 5 bases, leaving 14 bases between the germline ends. Germline loops: CDR1 KGHSH, CDR2 LQKENI. This CDR3 is 15 amino acids long. The CDR3 DNA follows: TGTGCCAGCTCACCACGTGTGGACACCCCAACTGAAGCTTTCTTT. Its protein product is CASSPRVDTPTEAFF. The complete variable domain, with remaining parts taken from reference TRBV18 and TRBJ1-1, reads NAGVMQNPRHLVRRRGQEARLRCSPMKGHSHVYWYRQLPEEGLKFMVYLQKENIIDESGMPKERFSAEFPKEGPSILRIQQVVRGDSAAYFCASSPRVDTPTEAFFGQGTRLTVV.

This clonotype was observed at least ten times. DNA for the CDR3: TGTGCCAGCAGCCCCCTAGGGCAGGGGAGCACAGATACGCAGTATTTT. It specifies CASSPLGQGSTDTQYF. This rearrangement joins TRBV7-6 to TRBJ2-3; D is perhaps TRBD1 (6 bases). The CDR3 has 16 amino acids. Germline V gives CDR1 SGHVS, CDR2 FNYEAQ. The ends were cut back, 5 bases at V and 0 bases at J, with 15 bases in the middle.

This clonotype was recorded a few times. V is TRBV20-1 and J is TRBJ2-3; 9 positions agree with TRBD2. The length of the CDR3 is 14 residues. V shed 7 bases and J 2 bases; nucleotides not matched to a gene: 7. Germline lookup yields CDR1 DFQATT and CDR2 SNEGSKA (reference sequence). The CDR3 reads CSGVAGAPTDTQYF. The CDR3 region has the DNA TGCAGTGGCGTAGCGGGGGCCCCCACAGATACGCAGTATTTT.

This chain links TRBV5-1 with TRBJ2-1, with 8 nucleotides matching TRBD1. The CDR3 runs 16 residues. Germline CDR1 SGHRS, CDR2 YFSETQ. V gave up 1 base and J gave up 0 bases; unmatched junction bases: 3. The CDR3 loop is CASSLTGGSSYNEQFF. The CDR3 DNA sequence: TGCGCCAGCAGCTTGACAGGGGGGAGCTCCTACAATGAGCAGTTCTTC.

There are many counts of this clonotype. The rearrangement links TRBV7-2 to TRBJ2-7; no clear D. The ends were cut back, 2 bases at V and 2 bases at J, with 10 bases in the middle. CDR1 SGHTA and CDR2 FQGNSA come from the germline V gene. The CDR3 has 14 residues. CDR3 nucleotides: TGTGCCAGCAGCTTAAGGCAGCCGCCCTACGAGCAGTACTTC. This codes for CASSLRQPPYEQYF. Full variable domain (outside the CDR3, taken from reference TRBV7-2 and TRBJ2-7): GAGVSQSPSNKVTEKGKDVELRCDPISGHTALYWYRQSLGQGLEFLIYFQGNSAPDKSGLPSDRFSAERTGGSVSTLTIQRTQQEDSAVYLCASSLRQPPYEQYFGPGTRLTVT.

This clonotype appeared many times. V and J are TRBV7-3 and TRBJ1-1, with unresolved D. CDR1 SGHTA and CDR2 FQGTGA come from the germline V gene. The V end was cut by 4 bases, the J end by 2 bases, with 8 bases between. The CDR3 contains 13 residues. The CDR3 loop reads CASSSQSNTEAFF. In DNA form, the CDR3 reads TGTGCCAGCAGCTCCCAGAGTAACACTGAAGCTTTCTTT.

This clonotype has ten or more counts. The chain uses TRBV6-5 and TRBJ1-1; D is ambiguous. Trimming pared 4 bases from V and 2 bases from J, leaving 2 bases between. CDR3 length equals 11 residues. Germline V lookup: CDR1 MNHEY, CDR2 SVGAGI. The CDR3 is CASSSNTEAFF. CDR3 DNA sequence: TGTGCCAGCAGTTCAAACACTGAAGCTTTCTTT.

This clonotype was observed at least ten times. The rearrangement links TRBV7-2 to TRBJ2-2, with D perhaps TRBD1 (6 bases). The V gene lost 2 bases and the J gene lost 5 bases, with 18 bases spanning the gap. The CDR3 runs 17 residues. Looked up from germline, CDR1 is SGHTA and CDR2 is FQGNSA. The CDR3 DNA reads TGTGCCAGCAGCTTACCCATGCTAGGGGGAAGGACCGGGGAGCTGTTTTTT. Encoded protein: CASSLPMLGGRTGELFF.

The chain recombines TRBV2 with TRBJ2-5; TRBD2 is a possible D gene (6 bases). The CDR3 length is 12 residues. Trimming shortened V by 7 bases and J by 4 bases, and 10 bases separated the two germline ends. CDR1 SNHLY and CDR2 FYNNEI come from the germline V gene. CDR3 coding DNA: TGTGCCAGCACGGGGGATGGAGAGACCCAGTACTTC. This gives the protein CASTGDGETQYF. Together with reference TRBV2 and TRBJ2-5, the CDR3 gives the full variable domain: EPEVTQTPSHQVTQMGQEVILRCVPISNHLYFYWYRQILGQKVEFLVSFYNNEISEKSEIFDDQFSVERPDGSNFTLKIRSTKLEDSAMYFCASTGDGETQYFGPGTRLLVL.

The sample holds a few counts of this clonotype. The V call is TRBV4-1, the J call TRBJ2-2; D is undetermined. V dropped 1 base and J dropped 4 bases, with 16 bases sitting between them. Germline V gene data show CDR1 as MGHRA and CDR2 as YSYEKL. The CDR3 contains 17 residues. For the CDR3, the DNA is TGCGCCAGCAGCCAAGCTTCCGCCGGGCTACGCACCGGGGAGCTGTTTTTT. Translation gives CASSQASAGLRTGELFF.

The chain employs TRBV27 and TRBJ2-1; D is unclear. Trimming shortened V by 6 bases and J by 4 bases, and 16 bases separated the two germline ends. The germline CDR1 and CDR2 sequences are MNHEY and SMNVEV (reference sequence). The CDR3 contains 15 residues. This chain's CDR3 is CASSSGSPVYNEQFF. CDR3 in DNA: TGTGCCAGCAGCTCCGGGTCCCCAGTTTACAATGAGCAGTTCTTC.

This clonotype has ten or more counts. The chain joins TRBV6-2 or TRBV6-3 to TRBJ1-5; D uncertain. Germline-derived CDR1 and CDR2 are MNHEY and SVGEGT. The CDR3 extends over 14 amino acids. V dropped 0 bases and J dropped 5 bases, with 8 bases sitting between them. CDR3 in amino acids: CASSYSGPHQPQHF. In nucleotides, the CDR3 is TGTGCCAGCAGTTACTCAGGCCCTCATCAGCCCCAGCATTTT.

This clonotype was counted only a few times. V gene TRBV3-1 combines with J gene TRBJ2-7; 7 nucleotides agree with TRBD1. This CDR3 comprises 15 residues. V gave up 4 bases and J gave up 2 bases; unmatched junction bases: 8. Germline CDR1 LGHDT, CDR2 YNNKEL (reference sequence). DNA of the CDR3: TGTGCCAGCAGCCTTCCCGGACAGGATGCCTACGAGCAGTACTTC. Translated: CASSLPGQDAYEQYF.

The chain recombines TRBV27 with TRBJ2-3; tentative D call: TRBD2 (6 bases). Germline V gene sequence: CDR1 MNHEY, CDR2 SMNVEV (reference sequence). This CDR3 region has 18 residues. V was cut by 2 bases and J by 1 base, with 19 bases left in between. This chain's CDR3 is CASSLIPLGSGGTDTQYF. The DNA of the CDR3 is TGTGCCAGCAGTTTAATCCCCCTCGGGAGTGGAGGCACAGATACGCAGTATTTT.

On this clonotype itself: The CDR3 carries no conserved terminal phenylalanine or tryptophan, so it likely arises from a read error. The gene calls are TRBV6-1 and TRBJ2-1; 8 positions match TRBD2. The CDR3 runs to 15 residues. Trimming removed 0 bases from V and 8 bases from J; junction bases left unmatched: 6. In germline, CDR1 is MNHNS, CDR2 SASEGT. CDR3 DNA sequence: TGTGCCAGCAGTGAAGCGGGTTCGGGGGGGTATGAGCAGTTCTCC. It encodes CASSEAGSGGYEQFS.

This clonotype has at least ten counts. The chain links TRBV2 to TRBJ2-5; TRBD1 agrees at 8 bases. Germline assignment: CDR1 SNHLY and CDR2 FYNNEI. The CDR3 is 15 residues long. V lost 1 base to trimming and J lost 7 bases; unmatched junction nucleotides: 8. The chain's CDR3 is CASSEVTGGSRTQYF. The DNA of the CDR3 is TGTGCCAGCAGTGAAGTAACAGGGGGTTCACGGACCCAGTACTTC.

This clonotype appeared a few times. This chain joins TRBV7-2 and TRBJ2-1; 8 nucleotides line up with TRBD2. The ends lost 3 bases at V and 9 bases at J; junction bases unmatched: 13. The CDR3 consists of 16 residues. The germline V gene encodes CDR1 SGHTA and CDR2 FQGNSA. CDR3 nucleotide sequence: TGTGCCAGCAGCTTCGGGACTAGTGGCCTTAAGGGTGAGCAGTTCTTC. The encoded protein is CASSFGTSGLKGEQFF.

This clonotype was counted many times. The chain employs TRBV6-1 and TRBJ2-7, with D uncertain. This CDR3 is 15 amino acids long. Germline CDR1 and CDR2: MNHNS and SASEGT. Between the trimmed V and J ends, which lost 1 base and 7 bases, there was a span of 17 bases. CDR3 region: CASSEEVTPTREQYF. CDR3 DNA sequence: TGTGCCAGCAGTGAAGAGGTTACCCCGACTCGGGAGCAGTACTTC.